This T cell receptor (beta chain) was sequenced in a study of breast tumors, draining lymph nodes, adjacent tissues. In TCRdb, the multiplex PCR reads were re-called with MiXCR into one record per CDR3 protein. The sample yields about 100,000 distinct CDR3 sequences, around 21% seen once. This clonotype occurred a few times. Its antigen is unknown. Study-wide results and caveats: Most tumor T cells seemingly derive from lymph node, then expand in tumor. Tumor repertoires ranked between lymph nodes and nontumor tissue in diversity, with V and J gene preferences. Data only fit, rather than demonstrated, lymph node origin of most tumor T cells. Compared with basal-like, luminal-like tumors shared significantly more repertoire with nontumor tissue.

Samples came from axillary lymph nodes draining the breast cancer. CDR1 and CDR2 (germline): MDHEN, SYDVKM. Trimming cost V 7 bases and J 5 bases; bases outside gene matches: 11. The CDR3 covers 15 residues. The chain employs TRBV28 and TRBJ2-1; 7 bases line up with TRBD2. This sequence was found in a female donor with breast cancer. Some clones in this sample may be carry-over from other donors' samples. Input material: axillary lymph node tissue. DNA of the CDR3: TGTGCCAGCACCTGGGGCGGGAGTGTCGACAATGAGCAGTTCTTC. Its protein product is CASTWGGSVDNEQFF. Full variable domain (outside the CDR3, taken from reference TRBV28 and TRBJ2-1): DVKVTQSSRYLVKRTGEKVFLECVQDMDHENMFWYRQDPGLGLRLIYFSYDVKMKEKGDIPEGYSVSREKKERFSLILESASTNQTSMYLCASTWGGSVDNEQFFGPGTRLTVL.